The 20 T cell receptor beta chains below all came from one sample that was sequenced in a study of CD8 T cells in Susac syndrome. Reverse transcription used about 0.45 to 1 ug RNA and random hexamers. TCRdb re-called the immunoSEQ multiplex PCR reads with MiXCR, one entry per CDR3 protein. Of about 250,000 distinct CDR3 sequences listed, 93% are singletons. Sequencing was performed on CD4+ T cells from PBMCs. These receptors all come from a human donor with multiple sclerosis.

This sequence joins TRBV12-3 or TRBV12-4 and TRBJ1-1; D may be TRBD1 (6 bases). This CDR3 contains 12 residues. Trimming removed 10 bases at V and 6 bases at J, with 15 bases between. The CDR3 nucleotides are TGTGCCATTCGCGCAGGGGTCTCTGAAGCTTTCTTT. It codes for CAIRAGVSEAFF.

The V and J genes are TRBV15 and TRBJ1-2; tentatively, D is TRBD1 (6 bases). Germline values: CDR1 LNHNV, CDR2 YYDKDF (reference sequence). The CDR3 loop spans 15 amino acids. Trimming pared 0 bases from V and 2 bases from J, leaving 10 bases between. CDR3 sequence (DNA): TGTGCCACCAGCAGAGAGGCAGGGACAAACTATGGCTACACCTTC. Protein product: CATSREAGTNYGYTF.

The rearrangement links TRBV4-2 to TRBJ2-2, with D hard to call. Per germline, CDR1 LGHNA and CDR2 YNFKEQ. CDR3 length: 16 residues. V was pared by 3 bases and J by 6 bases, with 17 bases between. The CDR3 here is CASSHPSGPTPGELFF. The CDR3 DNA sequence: TGTGCCAGCAGCCATCCATCGGGTCCGACGCCCGGGGAGCTGTTTTTT.

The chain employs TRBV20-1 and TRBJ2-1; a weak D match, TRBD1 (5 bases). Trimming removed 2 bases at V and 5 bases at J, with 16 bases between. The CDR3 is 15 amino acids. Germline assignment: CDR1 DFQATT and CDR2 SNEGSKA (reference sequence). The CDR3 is CSARPGLGAHNEQFF. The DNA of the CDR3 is TGCAGTGCTAGACCTGGGCTAGGGGCCCACAATGAGCAGTTCTTC.

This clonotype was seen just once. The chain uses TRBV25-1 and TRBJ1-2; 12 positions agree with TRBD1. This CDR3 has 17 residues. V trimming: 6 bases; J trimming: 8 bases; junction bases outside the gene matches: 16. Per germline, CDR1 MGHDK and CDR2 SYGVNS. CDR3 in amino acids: CASRVRDRGRSCSGYTF. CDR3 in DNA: TGTGCCAGCAGAGTCCGGGACAGGGGGCGTTCGTGTAGCGGCTACACCTTC.

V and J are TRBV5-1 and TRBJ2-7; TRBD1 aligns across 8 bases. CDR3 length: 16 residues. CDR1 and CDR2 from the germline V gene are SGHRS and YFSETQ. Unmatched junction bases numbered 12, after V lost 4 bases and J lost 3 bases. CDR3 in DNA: TGCGCCAGCAGCGGGGAGGCTCGGACAGGGAACTACGAGCAGTACTTC. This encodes CASSGEARTGNYEQYF.

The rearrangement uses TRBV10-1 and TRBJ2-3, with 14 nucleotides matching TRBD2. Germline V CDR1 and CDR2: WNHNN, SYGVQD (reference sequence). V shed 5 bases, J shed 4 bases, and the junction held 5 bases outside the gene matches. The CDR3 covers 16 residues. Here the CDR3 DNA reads TGCGCCAGCAGTTCGCGACTAGCGGGGGGGCCAGATACGCAGTATTTT. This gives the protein CASSSRLAGGPDTQYF.

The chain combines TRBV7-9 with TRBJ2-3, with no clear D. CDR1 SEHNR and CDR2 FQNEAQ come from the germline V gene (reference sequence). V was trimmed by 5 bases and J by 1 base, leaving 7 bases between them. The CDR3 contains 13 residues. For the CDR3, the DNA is TGTGCCAGCAGCACGCCCGGCACAGATACGCAGTATTTT. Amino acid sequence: CASSTPGTDTQYF.

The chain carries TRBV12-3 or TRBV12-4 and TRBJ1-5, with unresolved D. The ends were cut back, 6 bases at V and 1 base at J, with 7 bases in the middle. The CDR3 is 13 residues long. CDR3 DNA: TGTGCCAGCAGAGAAAAAAGCAATCAGCCCCAGCATTTT. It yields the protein CASREKSNQPQHF.

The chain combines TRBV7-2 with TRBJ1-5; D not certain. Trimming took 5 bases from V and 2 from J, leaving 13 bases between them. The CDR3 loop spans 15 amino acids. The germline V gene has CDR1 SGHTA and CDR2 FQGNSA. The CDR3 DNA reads TGTGCCAGCAGCCAGGATGTTGGACGCAATCAGCCCCAGCATTTT. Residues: CASSQDVGRNQPQHF.

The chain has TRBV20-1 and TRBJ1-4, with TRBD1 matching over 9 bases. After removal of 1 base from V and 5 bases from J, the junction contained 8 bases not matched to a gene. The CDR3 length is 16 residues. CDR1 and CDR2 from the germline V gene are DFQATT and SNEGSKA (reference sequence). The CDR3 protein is CSARGGPDRGNEKLFF. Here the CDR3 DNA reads TGCAGTGCTAGAGGTGGACCCGACAGGGGGAATGAAAAACTGTTTTTT.

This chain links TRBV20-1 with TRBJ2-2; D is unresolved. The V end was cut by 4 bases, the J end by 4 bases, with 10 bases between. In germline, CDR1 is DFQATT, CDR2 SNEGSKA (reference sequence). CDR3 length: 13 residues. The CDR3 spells CSANQPTTGELFF. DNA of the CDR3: TGCAGTGCTAACCAACCTACCACCGGGGAGCTGTTTTTT.

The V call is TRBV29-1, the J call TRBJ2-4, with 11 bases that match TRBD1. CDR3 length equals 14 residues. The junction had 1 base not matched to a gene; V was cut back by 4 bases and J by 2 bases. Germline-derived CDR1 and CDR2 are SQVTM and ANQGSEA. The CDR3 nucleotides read TGCAGCGTTGGGACAGGGGGCTCCAAAAACATTCAGTACTTC. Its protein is CSVGTGGSKNIQYF.

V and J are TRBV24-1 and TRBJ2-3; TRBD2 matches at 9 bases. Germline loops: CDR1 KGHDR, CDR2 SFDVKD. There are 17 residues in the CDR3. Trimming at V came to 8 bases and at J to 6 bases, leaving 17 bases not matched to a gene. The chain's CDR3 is CATNPSPRREGRDTQYF. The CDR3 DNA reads TGTGCCACCAATCCGTCACCCAGGCGGGAGGGCCGGGATACGCAGTATTTT.

The CDR3 loop reads CASSERWRRAQETQYF. The CDR3 DNA reads TGTGCCAGCAGCGAACGATGGAGGCGGGCCCAAGAGACCCAGTACTTC. The V gene is TRBV7-9, the J gene TRBJ2-5, with D possibly being TRBD2 (5 bases). V lost 5 bases and J lost 1, with 17 bases in between. The CDR3 extends over 16 amino acids. Germline V gene sequence: CDR1 SEHNR, CDR2 FQNEAQ (reference sequence).

This CDR3 is CASSPGQGTYGYTF. CDR3 nucleotides: TGTGCCAGCTCACCCGGACAGGGGACCTATGGCTACACCTTC. The V and J genes are TRBV18 and TRBJ1-2, with 9 bases aligning to TRBD1. V dropped 3 bases and J dropped 4; count of bases not matched to a gene: 3. CDR1 is KGHSH, CDR2 LQKENI, per germline. This CDR3 has 14 residues.

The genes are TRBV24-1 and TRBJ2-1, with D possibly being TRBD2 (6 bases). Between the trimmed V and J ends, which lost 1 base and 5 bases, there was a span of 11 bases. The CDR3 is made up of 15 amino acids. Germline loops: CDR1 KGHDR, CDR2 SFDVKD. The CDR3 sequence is CATSDLKRANNEQFF. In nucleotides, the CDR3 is TGTGCCACCAGTGATTTAAAGCGGGCGAACAATGAGCAGTTCTTC.

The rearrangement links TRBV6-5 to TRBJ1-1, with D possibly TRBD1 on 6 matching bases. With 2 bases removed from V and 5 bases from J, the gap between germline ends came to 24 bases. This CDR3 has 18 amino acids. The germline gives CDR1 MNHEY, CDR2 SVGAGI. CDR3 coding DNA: TGTGCCAGCAGTTACATCCCTCAGGGGCCAGTATGGTTAACTGAAGCTTTCTTT. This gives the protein CASSYIPQGPVWLTEAFF.

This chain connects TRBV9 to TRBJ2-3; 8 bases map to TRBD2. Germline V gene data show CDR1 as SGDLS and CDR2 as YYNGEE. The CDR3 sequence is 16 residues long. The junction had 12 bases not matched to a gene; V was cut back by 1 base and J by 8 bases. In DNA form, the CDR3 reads TGTGCCAGCAGCGTATTGGACGTCGGGGGGGCGGGTACGCAGTATTTT. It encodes CASSVLDVGGAGTQYF. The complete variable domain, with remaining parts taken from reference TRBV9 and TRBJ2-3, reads DSGVTQTPKHLITATGQRVTLRCSPRSGDLSVYWYQQSLDQGLQFLIQYYNGEERAKGNILERFSAQQFPDLHSELNLSSLELGDSALYFCASSVLDVGGAGTQYFGPGTRLTVL.

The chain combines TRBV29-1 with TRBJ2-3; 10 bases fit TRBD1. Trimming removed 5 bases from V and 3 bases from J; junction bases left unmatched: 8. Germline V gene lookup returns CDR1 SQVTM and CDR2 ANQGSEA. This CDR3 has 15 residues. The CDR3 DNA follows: TGCAGCGTTTTCGGATTGGACAGGGGGACAGATACGCAGTATTTT. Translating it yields CSVFGLDRGTDTQYF.